This T cell receptor beta chain was identified during a study of blood T cell repertoires in COVID-19. Turning to the study itself: The United States, Italy and Spain provided the acute and convalescent COVID-19 samples. Nucleic acid was either cDNA or gDNA, and it came from T cells, B-cell-depleted T cells, or PBMCs.

Looked up from germline, CDR1 is SGHVS and CDR2 is FNYEAQ. This CDR3 region has 17 residues. V dropped 5 bases and J dropped 1 base, with 20 bases sitting between them. Recruited during active infection, patients (from Seattle) were subsequently followed longitudinally. Original processing notes: For nucleated cells, counts were estimated from reference gene primer amplification. Assay used: immunoSEQ multiplex PCR; TCRdb lists only in-frame clones, some missing. The DNA gave D and trimming, while V, J and clone size come from that table. Among over 70,000 clones, about nine tenths were seen once, and the ten largest hold over 6.5%.

The TCR originated in a man between 18 and 35 years old with COVID-19, enrolled during active disease. V is TRBV7-6 and J is TRBJ2-5; perhaps TRBD1 as D (6 bases). The sequenced material came from peripheral blood. CDR3 sequence reads: CASSRPGAADTQETQYF. DNA for the CDR3: TGTGCCAGCAGCCGTCCAGGGGCGGCGGATACCCAAGAGACCCAGTACTTC.